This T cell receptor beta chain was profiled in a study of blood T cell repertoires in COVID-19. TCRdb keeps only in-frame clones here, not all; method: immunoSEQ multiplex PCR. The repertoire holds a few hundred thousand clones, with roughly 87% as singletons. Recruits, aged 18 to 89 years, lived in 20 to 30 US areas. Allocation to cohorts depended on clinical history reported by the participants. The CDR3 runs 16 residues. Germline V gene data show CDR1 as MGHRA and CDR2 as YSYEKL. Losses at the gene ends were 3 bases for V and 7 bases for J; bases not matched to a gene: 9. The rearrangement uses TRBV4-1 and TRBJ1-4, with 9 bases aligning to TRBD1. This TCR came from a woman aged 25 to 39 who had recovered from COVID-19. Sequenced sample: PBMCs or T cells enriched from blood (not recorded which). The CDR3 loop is CASSQVTGGSGEKLFF. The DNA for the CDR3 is TGCGCCAGCAGCCAGGTAACAGGGGGCAGTGGTGAAAAACTGTTTTTT.